This paragraph covers one T cell receptor (beta chain) sequence. The antigen is undetermined. This specimen belongs to a study of T cells expressing NK-cell markers. Study-wide results and limits: A few of the donors also had these clonotypes leading their CD3+CD56-NKG2C+ fraction.

Libraries used 5'RACE template switching adding universal primer site and UMIs. After re-calling the 5' RACE reads, TCRdb lists one entry per CDR3 protein, DNA absent. The listing contains 550,000 to 600,000 distinct CDR3 sequences. The specimen was blood T cells: a sorted CD56 or NKG2C T cell subset, CD4+ or CD8+ T cells, or bulk PBMC T cells (not recorded which). The source is a man aged 18 to 35 in good health.

Here the CDR3 reads CASSRSGSGSATDTQYF. This chain joins TRBV25-1 and TRBJ2-3; TCRdb outputs TRBD2, but without DNA this stays unchecked. The CDR3 covers 17 residues. Germline CDR1 reads MGHDK; CDR2 reads SYGVNS.